The T cell receptor beta chain described here comes from a study of blood T cell repertoires in COVID-19. The overall study: COVID-19 samples, acute and convalescent, were from the United States, Italy and Spain. T cells, B-cell-depleted T cells, or PBMCs provided the cDNA or gDNA that served as material.

As processed by the authors: Reference gene primer amplification yielded estimated nucleated cell counts. Libraries were prepared by immunoSEQ multiplex PCR; TCRdb keeps only in-frame clonotypes and omits some of them. For V, J and clone size, that table is used; D and trimming come from the DNA. This sample has around 69,000 clones; 89% occur once, and the top ten carry less than 5.5%. The length of the CDR3 is 16 residues. Germline values: CDR1 MDHEN, CDR2 SYDVKM. Trimming took 4 bases from V and 1 from J; bases not matched to a gene: 8. Sequences were obtained from peripheral blood. This sequence joins TRBV28 and TRBJ1-1; 8 bases agree with TRBD1. This receptor was obtained from a woman between 45 and 60 years old with active COVID-19. The CDR3 region is CASSSAGQAQNTEAFF. CDR3 in DNA: TGTGCCAGCAGTTCGGCGGGACAGGCGCAGAACACTGAAGCTTTCTTT.